The 10 T cell receptor beta chains in this list originate from one sample, sequenced in a study of T cell responses to AZD1222 COVID-19 vaccine. Only in-frame clones appear in the TCRdb table, and some are missing; sequencing was by immunoSEQ multiplex PCR. Among around 140,000 clones listed, approximately 85% were seen once. Material: peripheral blood, obtained 28 days after the second dose of the MenACWY control vaccine. The receptors were sampled from an adult who received the MenACWY meningococcal vaccine as a control.

DNA for the CDR3: TGTGCCAGCAGCAAAGGACAGACAGATGAAAAACTGTTTTTT. Translation: CASSKGQTDEKLFF. The chain links TRBV7-9 to TRBJ1-4; weak D call: TRBD1 (6 bases). Germline lookup yields CDR1 SEHNR and CDR2 FQNEAQ (reference sequence). V dropped 5 bases and J dropped 6 bases, with 13 bases sitting between them. This CDR3 has 14 amino acids.

This chain joins TRBV20-1 and TRBJ2-1; D call uncertain. Trimming took off 7 bases at V and 7 bases at J, with 8 bases between the two ends. There are 10 residues in the CDR3. CDR1 is DFQATT, CDR2 SNEGSKA, per germline (reference sequence). CDR3: CSVQWNEQFF. In DNA form, the CDR3 reads TGCAGTGTTCAGTGGAATGAGCAGTTCTTC.

In this sample, this clone turned up once. This sequence joins TRBV30 and TRBJ2-7; 7 bases fit TRBD1. The length of the CDR3 is 14 residues. CDR1 and CDR2 from the germline V gene are GTSNPN and SVGIG (reference sequence). Trimming removed 4 bases from V and 0 bases from J; junction bases left unmatched: 6. The CDR3 DNA reads as TGTGCCTGGAAAAGGGACAGAACCTCCTACGAGCAGTACTTC. Its protein is CAWKRDRTSYEQYF.

The chain employs TRBV6-5 and TRBJ1-4; the match to TRBD1 covers 7 bases. Germline loops: CDR1 MNHEY, CDR2 SVGAGI. The CDR3 extends over 13 amino acids. The ends lost 4 bases at V and 7 bases at J; junction bases unmatched: 3. This CDR3 is CASSSTGIEKLFF. The CDR3 bases are TGTGCCAGCAGTTCGACAGGGATTGAAAAACTGTTTTTT.

V usage is TRBV7-9 and J usage is TRBJ1-1, with D perhaps TRBD1 (6 bases). The CDR3 extends over 14 amino acids. The germline CDR1 and CDR2 sequences are SEHNR and FQNEAQ (reference sequence). Deletions cut 0 bases from V and 8 bases from J, with 13 bases between. The CDR3 loop reads CASSLALQGGEAFF. In DNA form, the CDR3 reads TGTGCCAGCAGCTTAGCGCTACAGGGTGGAGAAGCTTTCTTT.

The chain combines TRBV2 with TRBJ2-7; TRBD1 matches at 7 bases. J gave up 4 bases and V 4 bases, and 10 bases lay outside the gene matches. The germline V gene encodes CDR1 SNHLY and CDR2 FYNNEI. The CDR3 is 15 amino acids. CDR3 nucleotide sequence: TGTGCCAGCAGTGGTGGGCGAGGGGGCTGGTACGAGCAGTACTTC. Translation gives CASSGGRGGWYEQYF. Full variable domain (missing parts from reference TRBV2 and TRBJ2-7): EPEVTQTPSHQVTQMGQEVILRCVPISNHLYFYWYRQILGQKVEFLVSFYNNEISEKSEIFDDQFSVERPDGSNFTLKIRSTKLEDSAMYFCASSGGRGGWYEQYFGPGTRLTVT.

V usage is TRBV7-2 and J usage is TRBJ2-3, with 12 bases matching TRBD2. The CDR3 covers 16 residues. V gave up 1 base and J gave up 6 bases; unmatched junction bases: 5. Germline V gene sequence: CDR1 SGHTA, CDR2 FQGNSA. CDR3 in DNA: TGTGCCAGCAGCTTAGGACTAGCGGGGGTTCGGGATACGCAGTATTTT. Translation: CASSLGLAGVRDTQYF.

The rearrangement uses TRBV19 and TRBJ2-1; 7 nucleotides line up with TRBD2. The CDR3 has 15 residues. Looked up from germline, CDR1 is LNHDA and CDR2 is SQIVND (reference sequence). The trim removed 6 bases at V and 1 base at J, leaving 6 bases unmatched. The CDR3 loop reads CASRTLAVSYNEQFF. The CDR3 coding sequence is TGTGCCAGTAGGACCCTAGCGGTATCCTACAATGAGCAGTTCTTC.

This clone was counted only a few times. The chain employs TRBV7-8 and TRBJ1-6, with unresolved D. CDR3 size: 12 residues. Per the germline V gene, CDR1 is SGHVS and CDR2 is FQNEAQ. V shed 5 bases and J shed 10 bases, with 9 bases lying between them. CDR3 in DNA: TGTGCCAGCAGCCTCCCGCAATCACCCCTCCACTTT. Protein sequence: CASSLPQSPLHF.

The chain employs TRBV18 and TRBJ1-4; D may be TRBD1 (6 bases). Trimming removed 2 bases from V and 7 bases from J, with 23 bases in between. This CDR3 is built from 18 residues. CDR1 KGHSH and CDR2 LQKENI come from the germline V gene. CDR3 sequence (DNA): TGTGCCAGCTCACCAACAGGGAGAGTCACCCGGAATCGTGAAAAACTGTTTTTT. Translated: CASSPTGRVTRNREKLFF.